The clone carrying this TCR beta chain was counted a single time. The sample belongs to a study of shared T cell receptors in the human thymus. Sequenced by immunoSEQ multiplex PCR; TCRdb stores in-frame clones only, minus some. Of 550,000 to 800,000 clones listed, roughly 85% were seen once; the top ten hold approximately 0.01%. The CDR3 sequence is 13 residues long. Germline assignment: CDR1 SNHLY and CDR2 FYNNEI. V was clipped by 8 bases and J by 8 bases, with 15 bases between them. These data were likewise used in another study, on human thymus T cells. According to that study: Samples came from healthy Finnish infants during open corrective cardiac surgery. Corrective heart surgery yielded resections, and these provided the thymus tissue. V and J gene usage appeared biased in thymic and blood repertoires. Related research described thymic repertoires that were highly overlapping among unrelated individuals.

V usage is TRBV2 and J usage is TRBJ1-4, with D tentatively TRBD1 (6 bases). The sequencing sample was made of thymocytes. This TCR was recovered from a girl under three years old with a congenital heart defect. CDR3 protein: CASREGVGEKLFF. In DNA form, the CDR3 reads TGTGCCAGCCGGGAGGGGGTTGGCGAAAAACTGTTTTTT.